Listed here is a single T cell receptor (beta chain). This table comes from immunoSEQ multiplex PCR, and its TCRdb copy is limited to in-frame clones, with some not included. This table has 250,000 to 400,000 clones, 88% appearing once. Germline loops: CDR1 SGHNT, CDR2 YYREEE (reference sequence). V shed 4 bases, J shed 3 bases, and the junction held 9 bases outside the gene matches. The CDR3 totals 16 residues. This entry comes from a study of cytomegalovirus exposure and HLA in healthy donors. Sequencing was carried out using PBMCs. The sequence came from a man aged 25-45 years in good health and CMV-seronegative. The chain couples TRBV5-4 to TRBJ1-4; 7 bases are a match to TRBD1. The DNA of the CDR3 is TGTGCCAGCAGCCGAGGAACAGGGGCGGCTAATGAAAAACTGTTTTTT. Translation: CASSRGTGAANEKLFF.